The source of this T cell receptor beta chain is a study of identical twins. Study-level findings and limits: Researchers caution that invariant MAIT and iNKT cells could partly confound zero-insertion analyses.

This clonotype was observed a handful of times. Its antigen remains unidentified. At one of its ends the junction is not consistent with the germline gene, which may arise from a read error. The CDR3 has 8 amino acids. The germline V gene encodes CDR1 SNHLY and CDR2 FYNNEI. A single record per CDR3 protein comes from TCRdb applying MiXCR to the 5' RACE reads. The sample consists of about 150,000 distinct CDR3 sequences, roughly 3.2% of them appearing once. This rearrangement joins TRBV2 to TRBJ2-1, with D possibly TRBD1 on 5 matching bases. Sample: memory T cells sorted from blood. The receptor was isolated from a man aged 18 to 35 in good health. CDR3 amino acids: CASSPRVF. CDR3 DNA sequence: TGTGCCAGCAGCCCCAGGGTTTTC. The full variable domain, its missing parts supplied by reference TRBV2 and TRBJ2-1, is EPEVTQTPSHQVTQMGQEVILRCVPISNHLYFYWYRQILGQKVEFLVSFYNNEISEKSEIFDDQFSVERPDGSNFTLKIRSTKLEDSAMYFCASSPRVFGPGTRLTVL.